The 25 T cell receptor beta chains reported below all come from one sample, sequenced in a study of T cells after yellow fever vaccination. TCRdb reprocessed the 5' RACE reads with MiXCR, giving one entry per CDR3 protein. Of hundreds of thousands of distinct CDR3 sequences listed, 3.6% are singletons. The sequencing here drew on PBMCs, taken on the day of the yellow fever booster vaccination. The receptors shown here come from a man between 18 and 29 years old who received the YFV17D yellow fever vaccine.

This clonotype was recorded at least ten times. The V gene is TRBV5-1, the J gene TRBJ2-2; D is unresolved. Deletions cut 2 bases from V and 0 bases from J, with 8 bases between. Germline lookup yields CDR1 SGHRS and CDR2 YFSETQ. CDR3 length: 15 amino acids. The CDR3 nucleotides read TGCGCCAGCAGCTTTAACACAGCGAACACCGGGGAGCTGTTTTTT. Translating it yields CASSFNTANTGELFF.

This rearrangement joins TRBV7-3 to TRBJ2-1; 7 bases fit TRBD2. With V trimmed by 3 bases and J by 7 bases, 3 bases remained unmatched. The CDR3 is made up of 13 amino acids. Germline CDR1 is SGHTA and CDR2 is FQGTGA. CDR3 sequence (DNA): TGTGCCAGCAGCTTCGGACTAGGTAATGAGCAGTTCTTC. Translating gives CASSFGLGNEQFF.

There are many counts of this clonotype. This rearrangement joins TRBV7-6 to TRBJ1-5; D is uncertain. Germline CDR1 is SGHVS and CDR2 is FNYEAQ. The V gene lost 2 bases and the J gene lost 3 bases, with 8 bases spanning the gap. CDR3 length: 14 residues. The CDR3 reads CASSLYPNNQPQHF. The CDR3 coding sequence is TGTGCCAGCAGCTTATATCCCAACAATCAGCCCCAGCATTTT. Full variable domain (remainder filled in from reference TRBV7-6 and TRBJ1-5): GAGVSQSPRYKVTKRGQDVALRCDPISGHVSLYWYRQALGQGPEFLTYFNYEAQQDKSGLPNDRFSAERPEGSISTLTIQRTEQRDSAMYRCASSLYPNNQPQHFGDGTRLSIL.

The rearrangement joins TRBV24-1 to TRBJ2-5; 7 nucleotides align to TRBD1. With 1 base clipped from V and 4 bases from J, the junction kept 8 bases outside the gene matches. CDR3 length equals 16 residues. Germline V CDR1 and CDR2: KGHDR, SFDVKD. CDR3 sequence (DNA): TGTGCCACCAGTGATTTCTCAACAGGGGACGGAGAGACCCAGTACTTC. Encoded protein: CATSDFSTGDGETQYF.

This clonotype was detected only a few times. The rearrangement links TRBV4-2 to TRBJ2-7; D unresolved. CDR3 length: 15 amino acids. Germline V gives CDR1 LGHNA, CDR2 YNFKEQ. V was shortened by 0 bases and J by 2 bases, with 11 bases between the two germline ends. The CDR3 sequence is CASSQEGQVAYEQYF. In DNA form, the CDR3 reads TGTGCCAGCAGCCAAGAAGGGCAGGTCGCCTACGAGCAGTACTTC.

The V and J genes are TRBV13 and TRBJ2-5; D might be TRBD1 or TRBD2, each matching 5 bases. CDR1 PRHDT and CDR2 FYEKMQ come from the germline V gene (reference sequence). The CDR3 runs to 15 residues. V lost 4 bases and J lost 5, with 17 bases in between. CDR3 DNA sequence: TGTGCCAGCAGCTCCCTTGGGCAGGGCGGGGAGACCCAGTACTTC. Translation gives CASSSLGQGGETQYF.

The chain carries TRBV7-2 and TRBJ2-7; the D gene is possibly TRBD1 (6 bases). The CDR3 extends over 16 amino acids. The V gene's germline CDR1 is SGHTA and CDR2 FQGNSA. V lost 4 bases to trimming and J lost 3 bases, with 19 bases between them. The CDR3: CASSYQGKQLVYEQYF. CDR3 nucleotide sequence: TGTGCCAGCAGCTACCAGGGGAAGCAGCTAGTCTACGAGCAGTACTTC.

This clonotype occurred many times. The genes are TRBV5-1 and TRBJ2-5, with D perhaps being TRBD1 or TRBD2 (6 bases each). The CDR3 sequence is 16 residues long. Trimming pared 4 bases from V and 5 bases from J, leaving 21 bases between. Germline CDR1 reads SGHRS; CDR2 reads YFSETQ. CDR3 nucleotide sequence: TGCGCCAGCAGCCCAGTCAAAAGGGGGGCCGAGGAGACCCAGTACTTC. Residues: CASSPVKRGAEETQYF.

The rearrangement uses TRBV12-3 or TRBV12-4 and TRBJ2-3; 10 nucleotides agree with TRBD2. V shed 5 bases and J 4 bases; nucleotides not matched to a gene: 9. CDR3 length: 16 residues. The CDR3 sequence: CASSPTAGTSADTQYF. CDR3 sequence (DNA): TGTGCCAGCAGTCCCACGGCCGGGACTAGCGCAGATACGCAGTATTTT.

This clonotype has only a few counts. CDR3 nucleotide sequence: TGTGCCAGCAGTTTCCAAGGGGCGCGAAGTCATACGTACACCTTC. Residues: CASSFQGARSHTYTF. The chain recombines TRBV28 with TRBJ1-2; a possible D gene is TRBD1 (5 bases). Trimming pared 3 bases from V and 11 bases from J, leaving 22 bases between. This CDR3 region has 15 residues. Germline CDR1 reads MDHEN; CDR2 reads SYDVKM.

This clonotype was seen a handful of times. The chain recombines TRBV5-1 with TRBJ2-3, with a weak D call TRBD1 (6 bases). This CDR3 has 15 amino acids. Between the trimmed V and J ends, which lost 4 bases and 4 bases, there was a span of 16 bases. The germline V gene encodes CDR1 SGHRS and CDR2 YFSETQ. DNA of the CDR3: TGCGCCAGCAGCCTACAGGGATTTGTCGCAGATACGCAGTATTTT. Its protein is CASSLQGFVADTQYF.

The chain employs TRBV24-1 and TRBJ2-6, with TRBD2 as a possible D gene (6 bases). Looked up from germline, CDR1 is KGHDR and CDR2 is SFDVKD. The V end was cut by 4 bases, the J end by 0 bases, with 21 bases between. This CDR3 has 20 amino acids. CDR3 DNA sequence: TGTGCCACCAGTGACCCCTTGGGACTTAGAAGGAGCTCTGGGGCCAACGTCCTGACTTTC. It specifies CATSDPLGLRRSSGANVLTF.

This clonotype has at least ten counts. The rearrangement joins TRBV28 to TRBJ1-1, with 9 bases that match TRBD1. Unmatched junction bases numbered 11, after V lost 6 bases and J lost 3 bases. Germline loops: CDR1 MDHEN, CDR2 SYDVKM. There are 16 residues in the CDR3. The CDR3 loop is CASRRPGQGLDTEAFF. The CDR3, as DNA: TGTGCCAGCAGGCGACCGGGACAGGGTTTAGACACTGAAGCTTTCTTT.

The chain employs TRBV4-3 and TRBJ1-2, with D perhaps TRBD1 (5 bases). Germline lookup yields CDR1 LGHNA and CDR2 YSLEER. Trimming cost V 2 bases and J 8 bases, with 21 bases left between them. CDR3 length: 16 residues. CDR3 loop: CASSQTWDAAVRGYTF. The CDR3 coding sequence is TGCGCCAGCAGCCAAACCTGGGACGCGGCAGTTAGGGGCTACACCTTC.

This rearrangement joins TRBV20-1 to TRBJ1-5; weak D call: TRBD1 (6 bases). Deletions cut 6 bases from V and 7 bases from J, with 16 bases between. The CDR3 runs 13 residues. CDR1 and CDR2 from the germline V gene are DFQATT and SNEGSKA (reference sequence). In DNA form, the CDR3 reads TGCAGTGCCAATAGGGGGGGTGCACAGCCCCAGCATTTT. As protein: CSANRGGAQPQHF.

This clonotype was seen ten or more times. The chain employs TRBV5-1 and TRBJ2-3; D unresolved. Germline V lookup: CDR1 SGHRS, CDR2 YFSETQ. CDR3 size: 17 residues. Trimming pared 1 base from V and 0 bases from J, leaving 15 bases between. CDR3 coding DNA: TGCGCCAGCAGCTTGCGGAACCAATGGGCCAGCACAGATACGCAGTATTTT. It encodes CASSLRNQWASTDTQYF.

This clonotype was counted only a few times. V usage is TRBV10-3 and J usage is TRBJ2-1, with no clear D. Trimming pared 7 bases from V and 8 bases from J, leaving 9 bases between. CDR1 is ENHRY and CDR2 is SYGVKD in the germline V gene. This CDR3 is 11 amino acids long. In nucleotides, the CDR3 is TGTGCCATCATGAAGGTGGATGAGCAGTTCTTC. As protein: CAIMKVDEQFF.

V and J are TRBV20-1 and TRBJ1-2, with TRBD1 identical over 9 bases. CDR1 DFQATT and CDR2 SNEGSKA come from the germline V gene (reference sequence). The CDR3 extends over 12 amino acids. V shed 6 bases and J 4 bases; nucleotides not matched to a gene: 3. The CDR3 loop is CSAETGGYGYTF. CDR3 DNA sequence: TGCAGTGCGGAGACAGGGGGCTATGGCTACACCTTC.

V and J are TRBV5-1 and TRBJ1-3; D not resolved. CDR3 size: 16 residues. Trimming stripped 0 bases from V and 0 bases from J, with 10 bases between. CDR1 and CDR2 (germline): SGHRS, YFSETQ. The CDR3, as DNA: TGCGCCAGCAGCTTGGGCGTACAGAGCTCTGGAAACACCATATATTTT. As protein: CASSLGVQSSGNTIYF.

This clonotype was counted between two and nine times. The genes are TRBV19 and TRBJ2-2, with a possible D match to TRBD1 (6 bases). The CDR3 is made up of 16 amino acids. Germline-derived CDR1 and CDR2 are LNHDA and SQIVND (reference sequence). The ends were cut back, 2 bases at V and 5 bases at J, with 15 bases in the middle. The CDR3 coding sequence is TGTGCCAGTAGTATACGGACAGACTACGGTACCGGGGAGCTGTTTTTT. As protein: CASSIRTDYGTGELFF.

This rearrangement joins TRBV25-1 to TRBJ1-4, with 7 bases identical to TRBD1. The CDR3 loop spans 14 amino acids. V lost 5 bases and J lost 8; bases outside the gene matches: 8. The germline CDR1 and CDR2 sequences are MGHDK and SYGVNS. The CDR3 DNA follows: TGTGCCAGCAGTCTCCCAGGGGGTAAAGAAAAACTGTTTTTT. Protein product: CASSLPGGKEKLFF.

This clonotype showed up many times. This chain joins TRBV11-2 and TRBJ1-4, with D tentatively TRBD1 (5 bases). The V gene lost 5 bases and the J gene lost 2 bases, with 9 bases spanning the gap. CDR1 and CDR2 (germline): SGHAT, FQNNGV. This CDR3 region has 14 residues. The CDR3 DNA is TGTGCCAGCAGCAGGGACGGGACTAATGAAAAACTGTTTTTT. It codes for CASSRDGTNEKLFF.

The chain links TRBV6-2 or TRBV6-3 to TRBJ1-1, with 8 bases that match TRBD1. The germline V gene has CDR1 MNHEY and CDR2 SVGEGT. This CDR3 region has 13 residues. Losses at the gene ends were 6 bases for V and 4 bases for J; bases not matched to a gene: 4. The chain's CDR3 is CASRDTGGTEAFF. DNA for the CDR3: TGTGCCAGCAGGGACACAGGGGGCACTGAAGCTTTCTTT.

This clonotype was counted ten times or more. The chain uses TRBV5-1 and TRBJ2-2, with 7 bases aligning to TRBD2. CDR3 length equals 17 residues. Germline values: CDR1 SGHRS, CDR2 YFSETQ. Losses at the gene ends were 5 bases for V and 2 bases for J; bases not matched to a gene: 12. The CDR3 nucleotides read TGCGCCAGCAGTTGGCCCCCGGGACTAACAAACACCGGGGAGCTGTTTTTT. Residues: CASSWPPGLTNTGELFF.

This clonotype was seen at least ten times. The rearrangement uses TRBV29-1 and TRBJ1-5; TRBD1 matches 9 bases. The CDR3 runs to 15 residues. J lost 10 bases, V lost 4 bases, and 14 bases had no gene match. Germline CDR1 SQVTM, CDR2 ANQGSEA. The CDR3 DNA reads TGCAGCGTTGTTTACGCAGGACAGGGGTCTTCCCCCCAGCATTTT. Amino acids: CSVVYAGQGSSPQHF.